This T cell receptor beta chain was profiled in a study of blood T cell repertoires in COVID-19. V lost 6 bases and J 2 bases, leaving 14 bases between the germline ends. The CDR3 runs to 14 residues. The germline V gene encodes CDR1 SGHRS and CDR2 YFSETQ. Clones were read by immunoSEQ multiplex PCR, and TCRdb kept only the in-frame ones, dropping some. The sample yields 360,000 or so clones, approximately 84% seen once. The clonotype was recovered from a woman in her 30s who had recovered from COVID-19. The sample taken for sequencing was PBMCs or T cells enriched from blood (not recorded which). The gene calls are TRBV5-1 and TRBJ2-5; TRBD2 might be the D (7 bases). The CDR3 DNA reads TGCGCCAGCACCCGAGGGGGGGGGCAAGAGACCCAGTACTTC. This codes for CASTRGGGQETQYF.